These 7 T cell receptor beta chains originate from one sample sequenced in a study of blood T cell repertoires in COVID-19. Some clones are missing from TCRdb's copy, which holds only in-frame ones; the method was immunoSEQ multiplex PCR. The data hold about 210,000 clones, with 70% to 90% observed a single time. The sequenced sample was PBMCs or T cells enriched from blood (not recorded which). Receptor source: a man aged 40-55 years who had recovered from COVID-19.

This clone was observed a handful of times. This rearrangement joins TRBV6-5 to TRBJ1-1; 8 bases are shared with TRBD1. After removal of 6 bases from V and 3 bases from J, the junction contained 9 bases not matched to a gene. Germline V gene data show CDR1 as MNHEY and CDR2 as SVGAGI. The CDR3 is made up of 15 amino acids. CDR3 coding DNA: TGTGCCAGCAGCCACGACAGGGGAAGGGACACTGAAGCTTTCTTT. This codes for CASSHDRGRDTEAFF.

This chain links TRBV12-3 or TRBV12-4 with TRBJ2-2; D is unclear. The CDR3 runs 12 residues. Trimming took 6 bases from V and 7 from J, leaving 9 bases between them. The chain's CDR3 is CASSYRGGELFF. In DNA form, the CDR3 reads TGTGCCAGCAGCTATAGAGGCGGGGAGCTGTTTTTT.

CDR3 nucleotide sequence: TGCGCCAGCAGTCAATCGAGCTGTGACAGGGGTTCCTACGAGCAGTACTTC. This sequence encodes CASSQSSCDRGSYEQYF. The rearrangement joins TRBV23-1 to TRBJ2-7; 8 positions match TRBD1. TRBV23-1 is designated an ORF whose function remains uncertain. Germline trimming cut 0 bases from V and 1 base from J; bases unmatched to any gene: 8. The CDR3 covers 17 residues.

The V call is TRBV29-1, the J call TRBJ1-1; 7 bases map to TRBD1. The CDR3 has 13 amino acids. Looked up from germline, CDR1 is SQVTM and CDR2 is ANQGSEA. Trimming cost V 7 bases and J 6 bases; bases outside gene matches: 11. The CDR3 protein is CSGEQGKGSEAFF. CDR3 DNA sequence: TGCAGCGGCGAACAGGGGAAGGGGTCTGAAGCTTTCTTT.

The chain is built from TRBV30 and TRBJ2-1, with D maybe TRBD1 (5 bases). This CDR3 region has 12 residues. Trimming shortened V by 1 base and J by 7 bases, and 8 bases separated the two germline ends. Germline CDR1 GTSNPN, CDR2 SVGIG (reference sequence). CDR3 bases: TGTGCCTGGAGTGCTGGGGCTAATGAGCAGTTCTTC. It encodes CAWSAGANEQFF.

CDR3 amino acids: CASSERRQLSIRTGELFF. CDR3 nucleotides: TGTGCCAGCAGTGAAAGACGACAGCTCAGTATTCGCACCGGGGAGCTGTTTTTT. The chain combines TRBV6-1 with TRBJ2-2; D perhaps matches TRBD1 (5 bases). With 2 bases removed from V and 4 bases from J, the gap between germline ends came to 20 bases. Germline CDR1 is MNHNS and CDR2 is SASEGT. The CDR3 is made up of 18 amino acids.

Points on this clone: The same CDR3 also results from other DNA sequences found in this sample. The chain employs TRBV11-2 and TRBJ2-7, with 10 bases aligning to TRBD1. CDR1 and CDR2 from the germline V gene are SGHAT and FQNNGV. Unmatched junction bases numbered 3, after V lost 3 bases and J lost 4 bases. The CDR3 loop spans 14 amino acids. CDR3 amino acids: CASSFGQGEYEQYF. DNA of the CDR3: TGTGCCAGCAGCTTCGGACAGGGGGAGTACGAGCAGTACTTC.